Below, 28 T cell receptor beta chains from the same sample are listed, as sequenced in a study of blood T cell repertoires in COVID-19. Using immunoSEQ multiplex PCR, the repertoire was profiled, and TCRdb retains in-frame clones only, with some absent. The profile shows roughly 250,000 clones, around nine tenths of them singletons. Input material: PBMCs or T cells enriched from blood (not recorded which). The receptors were gathered from a woman in her fifties or sixties who had recovered from COVID-19.

The chain links TRBV7-9 to TRBJ2-2; 7 nucleotides line up with TRBD1. Looked up from germline, CDR1 is SEHNR and CDR2 is FQNEAQ (reference sequence). This CDR3 spans 14 amino acids. V trimming: 5 bases; J trimming: 3 bases; junction bases outside the gene matches: 3. CDR3 in DNA: TGTGCCAGCAGCCTCGGGACAGACACCGGGGAGCTGTTTTTT. Encoded protein: CASSLGTDTGELFF. Filled out from reference TRBV7-9 and TRBJ2-2, the complete variable domain reads DTGVSQNPRHKITKRGQNVTFRCDPISEHNRLYWYRQTLGQGPEFLTYFQNEAQLEKSRLLSDRFSAERPKGSFSTLEIQRTEQGDSAMYLCASSLGTDTGELFFGEGSRLTVL.

This chain links TRBV30 with TRBJ1-2, with D perhaps matching TRBD1 (5 bases). V shed 3 bases and J shed 1 base, with 6 bases lying between them. This CDR3 comprises 12 residues. Germline loops: CDR1 GTSNPN, CDR2 SVGIG (reference sequence). CDR3 bases: TGTGCCTGGAGCAGGGTTAACTATGGCTACACCTTC. Residues: CAWSRVNYGYTF. Variable domain in full (rest from reference TRBV30 and TRBJ1-2): SQTIHQWPATLVQPVGSPLSLECTVEGTSNPNLYWYRQAAGRGLQLLFYSVGIGQISSEVPQNLSASRPQDRQFILSSKKLLLSDSGFYLCAWSRVNYGYTFGSGTRLTVV.

The chain uses TRBV6-1 and TRBJ1-3; 9 positions agree with TRBD1. The CDR3 covers 15 residues. Germline V lookup: CDR1 MNHNS, CDR2 SASEGT. After removal of 3 bases from V and 7 bases from J, the junction contained 7 bases not matched to a gene. The CDR3 sequence is CASSDIRTGANTIYF. The CDR3 bases are TGTGCCAGCAGTGATATCCGGACAGGGGCCAACACCATATATTTT.

This clone was observed a handful of times. The chain has TRBV5-5 and TRBJ2-5, with D maybe TRBD2 (6 bases). Germline CDR1 SGHKS, CDR2 YYEKEE (reference sequence). This CDR3 is 16 amino acids long. Trimming removed 4 bases from V and 3 bases from J, with 19 bases in between. The CDR3 DNA reads TGTGCCAGCAGCCTCGTAGCGGAGGGCCTAGAAGAGACCCAGTACTTC. Protein product: CASSLVAEGLEETQYF.

The chain has TRBV19 and TRBJ1-2; 7 nucleotides match TRBD1. CDR3 length: 14 residues. Germline trimming cut 3 bases from V and 6 bases from J; bases unmatched to any gene: 7. The germline V gene has CDR1 LNHDA and CDR2 SQIVND (reference sequence). CDR3 DNA: TGTGCCAGTAGTATTAATGACAGGGAACATGGCTACACCTTC. Protein sequence: CASSINDREHGYTF.

The gene calls are TRBV5-1 and TRBJ1-2, with D possibly being TRBD1 (6 bases). The V end was cut by 5 bases, the J end by 4 bases, with 15 bases between. The CDR3 has 14 residues. Per the germline V gene, CDR1 is SGHRS and CDR2 is YFSETQ. CDR3 amino acids: CASRKGQGSYGYTF. The DNA of the CDR3 is TGCGCCAGCAGAAAAGGGCAGGGGTCCTATGGCTACACCTTC.

The chain employs TRBV10-1 and TRBJ2-1; D not resolved. This CDR3 spans 11 amino acids. The V end lost 7 bases, the J end lost 5 bases, and 6 bases lay between the germline ends. CDR1 and CDR2 (germline): WNHNN, SYGVQD (reference sequence). The CDR3 region is CASINHNEQFF. The CDR3 nucleotides read TGCGCCAGCATTAATCACAATGAGCAGTTCTTC.

This chain links TRBV10-3 with TRBJ2-3, with 7 bases fitting TRBD2. Germline V gene lookup returns CDR1 ENHRY and CDR2 SYGVKD. The ends lost 2 bases at V and 4 bases at J; junction bases unmatched: 9. This CDR3 region has 16 residues. This CDR3 is CAISERAASGADTQYF. For the CDR3, the DNA is TGTGCCATCAGTGAGAGAGCGGCTAGCGGAGCAGATACGCAGTATTTT.

This clone was counted between two and nine times. The chain uses TRBV30 and TRBJ2-2, with 8 nucleotides matching TRBD2. CDR1 is GTSNPN, CDR2 SVGIG, per germline (reference sequence). V gave up 4 bases and J gave up 0 bases; unmatched junction bases: 7. This CDR3 is 16 amino acids long. The CDR3 DNA reads TGTGCCTGGAATGGGCTAGCGGGTACGAACACCGGGGAGCTGTTTTTT. Translation: CAWNGLAGTNTGELFF.

This chain joins TRBV6-5 and TRBJ1-1; 9 nucleotides align to TRBD1. CDR1 and CDR2 (germline): MNHEY, SVGAGI. CDR3 length: 15 amino acids. Trimming took 5 bases from V and 1 from J; bases not matched to a gene: 5. CDR3 loop: CASSKKTGGNTEAFF. The CDR3 DNA sequence: TGTGCCAGCAGTAAGAAGACAGGGGGGAACACTGAAGCTTTCTTT.

This chain connects TRBV20-1 to TRBJ2-1; D unclear. Germline CDR1 and CDR2: DFQATT and SNEGSKA (reference sequence). Trimming left V 6 bases short and J 5 bases short, with 5 bases between. This CDR3 contains 10 residues. This chain's CDR3 is CSAYHNEQFF. The CDR3 nucleotides are TGCAGTGCCTACCACAATGAGCAGTTCTTC.

The rearrangement uses TRBV11-2 and TRBJ2-7; D gene uncertain. This CDR3 region has 13 residues. In germline, CDR1 is SGHAT, CDR2 FQNNGV. The V end was cut by 5 bases, the J end by 5 bases, with 13 bases between. The CDR3 DNA is TGTGCCAGCAGCCTAATTTCTAGAGACGAGCAGTACTTC. Translated: CASSLISRDEQYF.

The chain employs TRBV28 and TRBJ1-1; the D gene is possibly TRBD1 (5 bases). Trimming removed 8 bases from V and 7 bases from J, with 17 bases in between. Germline loops: CDR1 MDHEN, CDR2 SYDVKM. The length of the CDR3 is 13 residues. The CDR3 DNA follows: TGTGCCAGCTCAGTGTCACAGGACGGTGAAGCTTTCTTT. Its protein is CASSVSQDGEAFF.

The rearrangement joins TRBV7-9 to TRBJ2-7; 8 bases fit TRBD1. CDR3 length equals 14 residues. V lost 8 bases and J lost 5; bases outside the gene matches: 11. The germline V gene has CDR1 SEHNR and CDR2 FQNEAQ (reference sequence). The CDR3 nucleotides read TGTGCCAGCGCTGGGGCAGGGGGCTTTCACGAGCAGTACTTC. Its protein product is CASAGAGGFHEQYF.

The J gene is TRBJ1-2, the V gene TRBV7-9, with 7 bases that match TRBD1. Unmatched junction bases numbered 3, after V lost 5 bases and J lost 3 bases. Germline V gene lookup returns CDR1 SEHNR and CDR2 FQNEAQ (reference sequence). The CDR3 covers 13 residues. CDR3 DNA sequence: TGTGCCAGCAGCCCAGACAGGGACTATGGCTACACCTTC. Protein: CASSPDRDYGYTF.

The rearrangement joins TRBV9 to TRBJ2-3, with D unclear. There are 15 residues in the CDR3. Germline-derived CDR1 and CDR2 are SGDLS and YYNGEE. The ends were cut back, 0 bases at V and 2 bases at J, with 10 bases in the middle. The CDR3 coding sequence is TGTGCCAGCAGCGTAGGATGGAGTTTCACAGATACGCAGTATTTT. Amino acid sequence: CASSVGWSFTDTQYF.

This clone was observed once. The CDR3 nucleotides read TGCGCCAGCAGCTTGGCGAGTAGCAGTTCACCCCTCCACTTT. Protein sequence: CASSLASSSSPLHF. The chain links TRBV5-1 to TRBJ1-6; D call uncertain. CDR1 is SGHRS and CDR2 is YFSETQ in the germline V gene. The CDR3 loop spans 14 amino acids. V dropped 0 bases and J dropped 9 bases, with 10 bases sitting between them.

This chain connects TRBV19 to TRBJ1-4; 8 nucleotides match TRBD1. CDR1 and CDR2 from the germline V gene are LNHDA and SQIVND (reference sequence). The CDR3 spans 19 residues. Trimming took 4 bases from V and 0 from J; bases not matched to a gene: 13. For the CDR3, the DNA is TGTGCCAGTAGTAGATGGGCAGGGGGCGTACTCACAACTAATGAAAAACTGTTTTTT. This encodes CASSRWAGGVLTTNEKLFF. Full variable domain (rest looked up from reference TRBV19 and TRBJ1-4): DGGITQSPKYLFRKEGQNVTLSCEQNLNHDAMYWYRQDPGQGLRLIYYSQIVNDFQKGDIAEGYSVSREKKESFPLTVTSAQKNPTAFYLCASSRWAGGVLTTNEKLFFGSGTQLSVL.

Here the CDR3 DNA reads TGTGCCAGCAGTGATACAGGGATTAACTATGGCTACACCTTC. Translated: CASSDTGINYGYTF. This chain joins TRBV28 and TRBJ1-2, with a tentative D call TRBD1 (6 bases). CDR3 length equals 14 residues. Trimming took off 5 bases at V and 1 base at J, with 11 bases between the two ends. CDR1 is MDHEN and CDR2 is SYDVKM in the germline V gene.

The CDR3 DNA is TGTGCCAGCAGCTTGCAAGGGGTAATGGGCTACGAGCAGTACTTC. Translated, it gives CASSLQGVMGYEQYF. This chain links TRBV5-4 with TRBJ2-7; weak D call: TRBD1 (5 bases). The ends were cut back, 1 base at V and 3 bases at J, with 14 bases in the middle. CDR1 and CDR2 from the germline V gene are SGHNT and YYREEE (reference sequence). The CDR3 spans 15 residues.

In the case of this clone: Other nucleotide sequences from this sample produce the same CDR3. The chain combines TRBV3-1 (or the pseudogene TRBV3-2) with TRBJ1-1; weak D call: TRBD1 (5 bases). Trimming pared 4 bases from V and 1 base from J, leaving 10 bases between. The CDR3 contains 14 residues. In germline, CDR1 is LGHDT, CDR2 YNNKEL (reference sequence). The CDR3 is CASSRGQGNTEAFF. Written as DNA, the CDR3 is TGTGCCAGCAGCCGTGGGCAGGGGAACACTGAAGCTTTCTTT.

The chain joins TRBV4-1 to TRBJ2-1; no reliable D call. Trimming removed 3 bases at V and 10 bases at J, with 10 bases between. Germline CDR1 MGHRA, CDR2 YSYEKL. This CDR3 region has 12 residues. The CDR3 bases are TGCGCCAGCAGCCAGCCGTCTAGAGAGCAGTTCTTC. Its translation: CASSQPSREQFF.

This chain connects TRBV24-1 to TRBJ2-6; 7 bases are shared with TRBD1. CDR3 size: 18 residues. V dropped 6 bases and J dropped 0; count of bases not matched to a gene: 10. Germline V gene sequence: CDR1 KGHDR, CDR2 SFDVKD. The CDR3 loop reads CATSPRQGKDSGANVLTF. CDR3 bases: TGTGCCACCAGTCCCCGACAGGGCAAAGACTCTGGGGCCAACGTCCTGACTTTC.

The chain links TRBV2 to TRBJ2-1; 7 bases fit TRBD2. Trimming at V came to 9 bases and at J to 16 bases, leaving 12 bases not matched to a gene. The CDR3 sequence is 11 residues long. CDR1 and CDR2 (germline): SNHLY, FYNNEI. The CDR3 spells CASLRLASLFF. The DNA of the CDR3 is TGTGCCAGTTTAAGACTAGCTTCCCTTTTCTTC.

The rearrangement uses TRBV27 and TRBJ2-7; D remains unclear. The V and J ends lost 0 bases and 0 bases respectively, with 9 bases between them. The CDR3 runs to 15 residues. Germline loops: CDR1 MNHEY, CDR2 SMNVEV (reference sequence). This CDR3 is CASSLSLVRSYEQYF. CDR3 nucleotides: TGTGCCAGCAGTTTATCTCTAGTCCGCTCCTACGAGCAGTACTTC.

The V and J genes are TRBV27 and TRBJ2-5; 15 bases fit TRBD2. V lost 6 bases, J lost 0 bases, and 8 bases stayed unmatched. Germline V CDR1 and CDR2: MNHEY, SMNVEV (reference sequence). The CDR3 is 18 amino acids. CDR3 nucleotide sequence: TGTGCCAGCAGCCCCGGACTAGCGGGAGGGCCCTACCAAGAGACCCAGTACTTC. It codes for CASSPGLAGGPYQETQYF.

V usage is TRBV3-1 (or the pseudogene TRBV3-2) and J usage is TRBJ2-7; maybe TRBD2 (5 bases). The CDR3 length is 14 residues. Germline V gives CDR1 LGHDT, CDR2 YNNKEL (reference sequence). Deletions cut 0 bases from V and 3 bases from J, with 9 bases between. CDR3 nucleotides: TGTGCCAGCAGCCAAGATACGGGAAGCTACGAGCAGTACTTC. It is translated as CASSQDTGSYEQYF.

With respect to this clone: Other nucleotide sequences in the sample specify the same CDR3. The chain couples TRBV5-1 to TRBJ1-2, with D tentatively TRBD1 (5 bases). Germline CDR1 and CDR2: SGHRS and YFSETQ. V lost 3 bases and J lost 5, with 8 bases in between. The CDR3 runs to 12 residues. This CDR3 reads CASSSDTYGYTF. Here the CDR3 DNA reads TGCGCCAGCAGCTCGGACACTTATGGCTACACCTTC.